Below, 15 T cell receptor beta chains from the same sample are listed, as sequenced in a study of blood T cell repertoires in COVID-19. Sequencing was performed with immunoSEQ multiplex PCR; in TCRdb, only in-frame clones are kept and a portion is missing. Counted here are 200,000 to 250,000 clones, 65% to 90% occurring once; the ten biggest clones make up almost 4.5%. The sequenced sample was peripheral blood. Receptors originate from a man in his fifties or sixties with acute or convalescent COVID-19.

This clone was seen just once. The V and J genes are TRBV6-2 or TRBV6-3 and TRBJ1-5; D is unclear. V lost 0 bases and J 7 bases, leaving 10 bases between the germline ends. The CDR3 totals 14 residues. Germline assignment: CDR1 MNHEY and CDR2 SVGEGT. The CDR3 coding sequence is TGTGCCAGCAGTTACTCCGGGTTCGACCAGCCCCAGCATTTT. Translation: CASSYSGFDQPQHF.

V and J are TRBV7-8 and TRBJ1-2; a weak D match, TRBD1 (6 bases). CDR1 and CDR2 from the germline V gene are SGHVS and FQNEAQ. V was cut by 1 base and J by 3 bases, with 6 bases left in between. This CDR3 spans 13 amino acids. CDR3 in DNA: TGTGCCAGCAGCTTAGAGGGGGACTATGGCTACACCTTC. Its protein product is CASSLEGDYGYTF. The full variable domain, completed using reference TRBV7-8 and TRBJ1-2, is GAGVSQSPRYKVAKRGQDVALRCDPISGHVSLFWYQQALGQGPEFLTYFQNEAQLDKSGLPSDRFFAERPEGSVSTLKIQRTQQEDSAVYLCASSLEGDYGYTFGSGTRLTVV.

The rearrangement links TRBV4-1 to TRBJ1-6, with 12 nucleotides matching TRBD1. Germline trimming cut 1 base from V and 8 bases from J; bases unmatched to any gene: 3. This CDR3 region has 16 residues. In germline, CDR1 is MGHRA, CDR2 YSYEKL. In nucleotides, the CDR3 is TGCGCCAGCAGCCAAGGGGGACAGGGGGCGTATTCACCCCTCCACTTT. It codes for CASSQGGQGAYSPLHF.

This rearrangement joins TRBV28 to TRBJ1-1; D is possibly TRBD1 (6 bases). The germline CDR1 and CDR2 sequences are MDHEN and SYDVKM. This CDR3 spans 15 amino acids. The germline V and J ends were trimmed by 5 bases and 1 base, with 14 bases remaining between them. CDR3 DNA sequence: TGTGCCAGCAGTCCTCACTCGACAGGGAACACTGAAGCTTTCTTT. It specifies CASSPHSTGNTEAFF.

This chain uses TRBV4-2 with TRBJ1-5; 8 nucleotides agree with TRBD1. The CDR3 covers 17 residues. The germline V gene has CDR1 LGHNA and CDR2 YNFKEQ. The ends lost 1 base at V and 0 bases at J; junction bases unmatched: 5. CDR3 residues: CASSQGTGLYSNQPQHF. Here the CDR3 DNA reads TGTGCCAGCAGCCAAGGGACAGGGCTTTATAGCAATCAGCCCCAGCATTTT.

This clone appeared once. The chain has TRBV6-6 and TRBJ2-7; TRBD1 matches 9 bases. There are 15 residues in the CDR3. V lost 5 bases, J lost 4 bases, and 9 bases stayed unmatched. In germline, CDR1 is MNHNY, CDR2 SVGAGI (reference sequence). This CDR3 reads CASSPSDRGSYEQYF. The CDR3 DNA reads as TGTGCCAGCAGTCCTTCGGACAGGGGTTCATACGAGCAGTACTTC.

V and J are TRBV5-6 and TRBJ2-3, with D possibly matching TRBD2 (5 bases). The length of the CDR3 is 12 residues. Per the germline V gene, CDR1 is SGHDT and CDR2 is YYEEEE. V was clipped by 4 bases and J by 6 bases, with 9 bases between them. The CDR3 bases are TGTGCCAGCAGCCTGGACTTCGATACGCAGTATTTT. Translation: CASSLDFDTQYF.

The CDR3 bases are TGCGCCAGCAGCGCCCAGGGGGCGCGGACTGAAGCTTTCTTT. It encodes CASSAQGARTEAFF. The genes are TRBV5-1 and TRBJ1-1; 8 nucleotides match TRBD1. The CDR3 has 14 residues. Germline CDR1 reads SGHRS; CDR2 reads YFSETQ. The V and J ends lost 4 bases and 5 bases, in that order; junction bases with no gene match: 7.

This chain uses TRBV5-1 with TRBJ2-1, with 12 bases lining up with TRBD1. After removal of 4 bases from V and 7 bases from J, the junction contained 9 bases not matched to a gene. In germline, CDR1 is SGHRS, CDR2 YFSETQ. The CDR3 has 16 amino acids. CDR3 region: CASSPGGTGGQNEQFF. CDR3 sequence (DNA): TGCGCCAGCAGCCCCGGAGGGACAGGGGGCCAAAATGAGCAGTTCTTC.

This clone has a handful of counts. The chain joins TRBV10-2 to TRBJ1-6; TRBD1 aligns across 11 bases. CDR1 and CDR2 from the germline V gene are WSHSY and SAAADI. Trimming took 6 bases from V and 0 from J; bases not matched to a gene: 7. CDR3 length: 18 amino acids. Written as DNA, the CDR3 is TGCGCCAGCAGCCTCGGGACAGGGGGAACCTCCTATAATTCACCCCTCCACTTT. Translated: CASSLGTGGTSYNSPLHF.

This rearrangement joins TRBV7-6 to TRBJ1-1; 9 bases agree with TRBD1. Trimming cost V 3 bases and J 6 bases; bases outside gene matches: 8. Germline CDR1 SGHVS, CDR2 FNYEAQ. CDR3 size: 15 residues. The CDR3 reads CASSLGGQGSAEAFF. The CDR3 DNA is TGTGCCAGCAGCTTGGGGGGACAGGGTAGCGCTGAAGCTTTCTTT.

This chain joins TRBV11-2 and TRBJ1-5, with TRBD1 matching over 9 bases. V lost 4 bases and J lost 4; bases outside the gene matches: 2. CDR1 is SGHAT and CDR2 is FQNNGV in the germline V gene. This CDR3 has 14 amino acids. This chain's CDR3 is CASSYGQGNQPQHF. The CDR3 region has the DNA TGTGCCAGCAGCTACGGACAGGGGAATCAGCCCCAGCATTTT. Drawing the rest from reference TRBV11-2 and TRBJ1-5, the complete variable domain is EAGVAQSPRYKIIEKRQSVAFWCNPISGHATLYWYQQILGQGPKLLIQFQNNGVVDDSQLPKDRFSAERLKGVDSTLKIQPAKLEDSAVYLCASSYGQGNQPQHFGDGTRLSIL.

The chain combines TRBV18 with TRBJ2-5, with D perhaps TRBD2 (5 bases). The germline CDR1 and CDR2 sequences are KGHSH and LQKENI. V was cut by 1 base and J by 5 bases, with 11 bases left in between. This CDR3 is built from 14 residues. CDR3 amino acids: CASSPQRTDETQYF. CDR3 in DNA: TGTGCCAGCTCACCACAGCGGACTGATGAGACCCAGTACTTC. Full variable domain (rest looked up from reference TRBV18 and TRBJ2-5): NAGVMQNPRHLVRRRGQEARLRCSPMKGHSHVYWYRQLPEEGLKFMVYLQKENIIDESGMPKERFSAEFPKEGPSILRIQQVVRGDSAAYFCASSPQRTDETQYFGPGTRLLVL.

The chain carries TRBV3-1 (or the pseudogene TRBV3-2) and TRBJ1-5, with 9 bases that match TRBD1. The CDR3 has 16 residues. CDR1 is LGHDT and CDR2 is YNNKEL in the germline V gene (reference sequence). V was clipped by 1 base and J by 7 bases; unmatched bases: 8. The CDR3 DNA follows: TGTGCCAGCAGCCAAGGTCTGGGACAGGGTACCCAGCCCCAGCATTTT. Translation gives CASSQGLGQGTQPQHF.

This clone has a single count. This chain joins TRBV6-5 and TRBJ1-3, with a tentative D call TRBD1 (6 bases). V was trimmed by 8 bases and J by 0 bases, leaving 8 bases between them. Looked up from germline, CDR1 is MNHEY and CDR2 is SVGAGI. There are 13 residues in the CDR3. CDR3 coding DNA: TGTGCCAGCCACAGGGACTCTGGAAACACCATATATTTT. Amino acid sequence: CASHRDSGNTIYF.